A selection of T cell receptor beta chains follows, all from one sample in a study of shared clonotypes between healthy human individuals. The protocol was immunoSEQ multiplex PCR, while the TCRdb copy is restricted to in-frame clones and leaves out a portion. The sample includes over 2 million clones, roughly 90% of them seen just once. The specimen sequenced was naive CD4+ T cells from PBMCs. The source of these receptors is a man aged 18 to 29 in good health. Some clones in this sample may be carry-over from other donors' samples. The CDR3 runs from the conserved cysteine through the conserved F or W. The order of the fields is clone size, V gene, J gene, D gene, CDR3 DNA, CDR3 protein. D genes are given only for firm matches. Size tells how often a clone was seen (once, few, many) or the class of an expanded clone, and some rows leave it out.

clone size: .
V gene: TRBV27
J gene: TRBJ1-1
D gene: TRBD1
CDR3 DNA: TGTGCCAGCAGTCCGAGACAGGGAGGTACCACTGAAGCTTTCTTT
CDR3 protein: CASSPRQGGTTEAFF

clone size: once
V gene: TRBV5-6
J gene: TRBJ2-3
D gene: .
CDR3 DNA: TGTGCCAGCAGCTTACGCCCCACAGATACGCAGTATTTT
CDR3 protein: CASSLRPTDTQYF

clone size: .
V gene: TRBV13
J gene: TRBJ1-1
D gene: TRBD1
CDR3 DNA: TGTGCCAGCAGCTTAGACAGGGGGGCTTTCTTT
CDR3 protein: CASSLDRGAFF

clone size: once
V gene: TRBV28
J gene: TRBJ2-7
D gene: .
CDR3 DNA: TGTGCCAGCACCTTATCAGCCGGAAGCTCCTACGAGCAGTACTTC
CDR3 protein: CASTLSAGSSYEQYF

clone size: .
V gene: TRBV5-6
J gene: TRBJ2-5
D gene: .
CDR3 DNA: TGTGCCAGCAGCTCCCTAACAATACAAGAGACCCAGTACTTC
CDR3 protein: CASSSLTIQETQYF

clone size: .
V gene: TRBV5-1
J gene: TRBJ1-1
D gene: .
CDR3 DNA: TGCGCCAGCAGCAGCCAAACCTCCTACAGTGAAGCTTTCTTT
CDR3 protein: CASSSQTSYSEAFF

clone size: .
V gene: TRBV5-1
J gene: TRBJ2-3
D gene: .
CDR3 DNA: TGCGCCAGCAGCTTGGGGGGAAGTAGTATAGATACGCAGTATTTT
CDR3 protein: CASSLGGSSIDTQYF

clone size: .
V gene: TRBV7-9
J gene: TRBJ1-4
D gene: TRBD1
CDR3 DNA: TGTGCCAGCAGCGACAGGGGGATGGCAACTAATGAAAAACTGTTTTTT
CDR3 protein: CASSDRGMATNEKLFF

clone size: .
V gene: TRBV11-2
J gene: TRBJ2-7
D gene: TRBD1
CDR3 DNA: TGTGCCAGCAGCCCCCGGACAGGAACCTACGAGCAGTACTTC
CDR3 protein: CASSPRTGTYEQYF

clone size: .
V gene: TRBV4-1
J gene: TRBJ2-1
D gene: TRBD2
CDR3 DNA: TGCGCCAGCAGCCGACCGAAGCCGACTAGCGGGAGGGAGGTGTTTTCCTACAATGAGCAGTTCTTC
CDR3 protein: CASSRPKPTSGREVFSYNEQFF

clone size: .
V gene: TRBV5-1
J gene: TRBJ1-1
D gene: TRBD1
CDR3 DNA: TGCGCCAGCAGCTTGGGAACAGGGGGACTAAATGAAGCTTTCTTT
CDR3 protein: CASSLGTGGLNEAFF

clone size: once
V gene: TRBV30
J gene: TRBJ1-4
D gene: TRBD1
CDR3 DNA: TGTGCCTGGAGTGTACAGGGGAATGAAAAACTGTTTTTT
CDR3 protein: CAWSVQGNEKLFF

clone size: .
V gene: TRBV2
J gene: TRBJ2-3
D gene: .
CDR3 DNA: TGTGCCAGCAGTGTTACGGGTAGCACAGATACGCAGTATTTT
CDR3 protein: CASSVTGSTDTQYF

clone size: .
V gene: TRBV19
J gene: TRBJ1-1
D gene: .
CDR3 DNA: TGTGCCAGTAGGGTCTCTTGGGCGAACACTGAAGCTTTCTTT
CDR3 protein: CASRVSWANTEAFF

clone size: once
V gene: TRBV10-3
J gene: TRBJ2-7
D gene: .
CDR3 DNA: TGTGCCATCAGTAGGATTGAGACCTACGAGCAGTACTTC
CDR3 protein: CAISRIETYEQYF

clone size: .
V gene: TRBV28
J gene: TRBJ2-2
D gene: .
CDR3 DNA: TGTGCCAGCAGATTGCAAACCGGGGAGCTGTTTTTT
CDR3 protein: CASRLQTGELFF

clone size: .
V gene: TRBV28
J gene: TRBJ2-5
D gene: .
CDR3 DNA: TGTGCCACGAGGAGGGGAAGAGGGGAGACCCAGTACTTC
CDR3 protein: CATRRGRGETQYF

clone size: .
V gene: TRBV6-5
J gene: TRBJ2-7
D gene: .
CDR3 DNA: TGTGCCAGCAGTTACTCCGTCGGTAGGTACGAGCAGTACTTC
CDR3 protein: CASSYSVGRYEQYF

clone size: once
V gene: TRBV10-1
J gene: TRBJ2-3
D gene: .
CDR3 DNA: TGCGCCAGCAGCCCCCGATTAGCAGATACGCAGTATTTT
CDR3 protein: CASSPRLADTQYF

clone size: few
V gene: TRBV19
J gene: TRBJ1-5
D gene: .
CDR3 DNA: TGTGCCAGTAGTATAGAGAACAGGAATCAGCCCCAGCATTTT
CDR3 protein: CASSIENRNQPQHF

clone size: .
V gene: TRBV15
J gene: TRBJ2-3
D gene: .
CDR3 DNA: TGTGCCACCAGCAGAGAGGGGACCGTCACAGATACGCAGTATTTT
CDR3 protein: CATSREGTVTDTQYF

clone size: .
V gene: TRBV19
J gene: TRBJ2-6
D gene: .
CDR3 DNA: TGTGCCAGTAGTATAAAAGGCTCTGGGGCCAACGTCCTGACTTTC
CDR3 protein: CASSIKGSGANVLTF

clone size: .
V gene: TRBV2
J gene: TRBJ1-1
D gene: TRBD1
CDR3 DNA: TGTGCCAGCAGTGGACCTAAACAGGGGACTGAAGCTTTCTTT
CDR3 protein: CASSGPKQGTEAFF

clone size: .
V gene: TRBV5-5
J gene: TRBJ1-1
D gene: TRBD1
CDR3 DNA: TGTGCCAGCAGCTTTCCCCGGGGGCAGGGGGACACTGAAGCTTTCTTT
CDR3 protein: CASSFPRGQGDTEAFF

clone size: .
V gene: TRBV6-5
J gene: TRBJ2-1
D gene: TRBD1
CDR3 DNA: TGTGCCAGCAGTTACCCAGGGGGCAGGAAGAATGAGCAGTTCTTC
CDR3 protein: CASSYPGGRKNEQFF

clone size: .
V gene: TRBV7-2
J gene: TRBJ2-2
D gene: .
CDR3 DNA: TGTGCCAGCAGCTTATGGGGGCGCACCGGGGAGCTGTTTTTT
CDR3 protein: CASSLWGRTGELFF

clone size: .
V gene: TRBV18
J gene: TRBJ2-7
D gene: TRBD2
CDR3 DNA: TGTGCCAGCTCACCTCGGCAGACGACTAGCGGGAGCGAGCAGTACTTC
CDR3 protein: CASSPRQTTSGSEQYF

clone size: .
V gene: TRBV5-1
J gene: TRBJ2-5
D gene: TRBD1
CDR3 DNA: TGCGCCAGCAGCTTGGGGGGACAGGGGGCCGCGGAGACCCAGTACTTC
CDR3 protein: CASSLGGQGAAETQYF

clone size: .
V gene: TRBV18
J gene: TRBJ2-7
D gene: .
CDR3 DNA: TGTGCCAGCTCACCTGACCTTAACTACGAGCAGTACTTC
CDR3 protein: CASSPDLNYEQYF

clone size: .
V gene: TRBV18
J gene: TRBJ2-7
D gene: TRBD1
CDR3 DNA: TGTGCCAGCTCACCAGTCCCGGGACAGAGCCAGCAGTACTTC
CDR3 protein: CASSPVPGQSQQYF

clone size: .
V gene: TRBV10-3
J gene: TRBJ2-5
D gene: TRBD2
CDR3 DNA: TGTGCCATCAGTGAGTCGGGGCTAGCGGGAGGAGGGAAAGAGACCCAGTACTTC
CDR3 protein: CAISESGLAGGGKETQYF

clone size: .
V gene: TRBV5-1
J gene: TRBJ1-2
D gene: .
CDR3 DNA: TGCGCCAGCAGCTTGCAGGGTCAGGGAATTGATGGCTACACCTTC
CDR3 protein: CASSLQGQGIDGYTF

clone size: .
V gene: TRBV7-9
J gene: TRBJ2-1
D gene: TRBD2
CDR3 DNA: TGTGCCAGCAGCGTAGCGGGAGTTTCCCACAATGAGCAGTTCTTC
CDR3 protein: CASSVAGVSHNEQFF

clone size: .
V gene: TRBV5-1
J gene: TRBJ2-1
D gene: .
CDR3 DNA: TGCGCCAGCGCCCGCAGGGGCTCCTACAATGAGCAGTTCTTC
CDR3 protein: CASARRGSYNEQFF

clone size: .
V gene: TRBV29-1
J gene: TRBJ2-3
D gene: .
CDR3 DNA: TGCAGCGTTGCTATGCGCGTTCGCACAGATACGCAGTATTTT
CDR3 protein: CSVAMRVRTDTQYF

clone size: .
V gene: TRBV21-1
J gene: TRBJ2-2
D gene: .
CDR3 DNA: TGTGCCAGCAGCAAAGTAGTACTAGCGGGATTCGGGGAGCTGTTTTTT
CDR3 protein: CASSKVVLAGFGELFF

clone size: .
V gene: TRBV7-9
J gene: TRBJ2-7
D gene: .
CDR3 DNA: TGTGCCAGCAGCTTACACAGCTCGGCCTTCTACGAGCAGTACTTC
CDR3 protein: CASSLHSSAFYEQYF

clone size: .
V gene: TRBV13
J gene: TRBJ2-5
D gene: TRBD1
CDR3 DNA: TGTGCCAGCAGCCACAGGGGGCCGATTGAGACCCAGTACTTC
CDR3 protein: CASSHRGPIETQYF

clone size: .
V gene: TRBV28
J gene: TRBJ2-7
D gene: .
CDR3 DNA: TGTGCCAGCAGTTTTTCCTACGAGCAGTACTTC
CDR3 protein: CASSFSYEQYF

clone size: .
V gene: TRBV5-1
J gene: TRBJ2-7
D gene: .
CDR3 DNA: TGCGCCAGCAGCTTGGCCGTCAGTTCCTACGAGCAGTACTTC
CDR3 protein: CASSLAVSSYEQYF

clone size: .
V gene: TRBV7-9
J gene: TRBJ2-5
D gene: TRBD2
CDR3 DNA: TGTGCCAGCAGCTTAGCGGGAGCGGGGTCGGGGGGGACCCAGTACTTC
CDR3 protein: CASSLAGAGSGGTQYF

clone size: .
V gene: TRBV7-9
J gene: TRBJ1-4
D gene: TRBD1
CDR3 DNA: TGTGCCAGCAGCTTAGCGGCGACAGGGGTTCTTCGTGAAAAACTGTTTTTT
CDR3 protein: CASSLAATGVLREKLFF

clone size: .
V gene: TRBV28
J gene: TRBJ1-5
D gene: TRBD1
CDR3 DNA: TGTGCCATAGGGACAGCTCTAAGTCAGCCCCAGCATTTT
CDR3 protein: CAIGTALSQPQHF

clone size: .
V gene: TRBV7-2
J gene: TRBJ2-3
D gene: TRBD2
CDR3 DNA: TGTGCCAGCAGCCTCACTAGCGGAGATACGCAGTATTTT
CDR3 protein: CASSLTSGDTQYF

clone size: .
V gene: TRBV6-6
J gene: TRBJ2-5
D gene: .
CDR3 DNA: TGTGCCAGCAGCCTTATCCCTATTGGAGAGACCCAGTACTTC
CDR3 protein: CASSLIPIGETQYF

clone size: .
V gene: TRBV9
J gene: TRBJ2-5
D gene: .
CDR3 DNA: TGTGCCAGCAGCCCACGAGTGGAGGGACAGGAGACCCAGTACTTC
CDR3 protein: CASSPRVEGQETQYF

clone size: .
V gene: TRBV29-1
J gene: TRBJ1-4
D gene: .
CDR3 DNA: TGCAGCGTTGAACACCCTAATGAAAAACTGTTTTTT
CDR3 protein: CSVEHPNEKLFF

clone size: few
V gene: TRBV10-3
J gene: TRBJ1-2
D gene: TRBD1
CDR3 DNA: TGTGCCATCAGTGAGGGACAGGGCTATGGCTACACCTTC
CDR3 protein: CAISEGQGYGYTF

clone size: .
V gene: TRBV27
J gene: TRBJ2-2
D gene: TRBD2
CDR3 DNA: TGTGCCAGCACTAAAACGGGAGGCGGCACCGGGGAGCTGTTTTTT
CDR3 protein: CASTKTGGGTGELFF

clone size: .
V gene: TRBV2
J gene: TRBJ1-5
D gene: .
CDR3 DNA: TGTGCCAGCAGTGGGGGGCAGGGCCACCAGCCCCAGCATTTT
CDR3 protein: CASSGGQGHQPQHF

clone size: .
V gene: TRBV19
J gene: TRBJ2-2
D gene: TRBD1
CDR3 DNA: TGTGCCAGTAGTATTTGGGACAGGGGTTCCGGGGAGCTGTTTTTT
CDR3 protein: CASSIWDRGSGELFF

clone size: .
V gene: TRBV5-8
J gene: TRBJ1-4
D gene: .
CDR3 DNA: TGTGCCAGCAGCTTGGCGGCAGCAACTAATGAAAAACTGTTTTTT
CDR3 protein: CASSLAAATNEKLFF

clone size: .
V gene: TRBV18
J gene: TRBJ2-2
D gene: .
CDR3 DNA: TGTGCCAGCTCACCGAGGAGAACGAACACCGGGGAGCTGTTTTTT
CDR3 protein: CASSPRRTNTGELFF

clone size: .
V gene: TRBV7-2
J gene: TRBJ1-5
D gene: .
CDR3 DNA: TGTGCCAGCAGCTTAGAGGGCAGCACTAATCAGCCCCAGCATTTT
CDR3 protein: CASSLEGSTNQPQHF

clone size: .
V gene: TRBV11-2
J gene: TRBJ2-5
D gene: TRBD1
CDR3 DNA: TGTGCCAGCAGCTCCTTATGGGACAGGGAAAGAGAGACCCAGTACTTC
CDR3 protein: CASSSLWDRERETQYF

clone size: .
V gene: TRBV4-1
J gene: TRBJ2-1
D gene: .
CDR3 DNA: TGCGCCAGCAGCCCGGGGGCGGCGGTTAGCTCCTACAATGAGCAGTTCTTC
CDR3 protein: CASSPGAAVSSYNEQFF

clone size: .
V gene: TRBV15
J gene: TRBJ2-7
D gene: TRBD2
CDR3 DNA: TGTGCCACCAGCAGAGATATCCCCCGGGCCCAACTAGCGGGAGGGTCGGAGCAGTACTTC
CDR3 protein: CATSRDIPRAQLAGGSEQYF

clone size: .
V gene: TRBV11-2
J gene: TRBJ2-2
D gene: .
CDR3 DNA: TGTGCCAGCAGCCTTGGAGTTTCGAACACCGGGGAGCTGTTTTTT
CDR3 protein: CASSLGVSNTGELFF

clone size: once
V gene: TRBV5-4
J gene: TRBJ2-3
D gene: TRBD2
CDR3 DNA: TGTGCCAGCAGCGTAGCGGGAACTAGCACAGATACGCAGTATTTT
CDR3 protein: CASSVAGTSTDTQYF